This T cell receptor beta chain was retrieved from a study of cytomegalovirus exposure and HLA in healthy donors. On this clone: Its cognate antigen is unknown.

The PCR had 60 Vbeta and 13 Jbeta primers. Libraries were prepared by immunoSEQ multiplex PCR; TCRdb keeps only in-frame clonotypes and omits some of them. The sample includes about 150,000 clones, more than 75% of them seen just once. Study-level points and caveats: Several V segments, TRBV6-2 and TRBV6-3 among them, could not be told apart and were dropped. Prior analysis indicated that the majority of TCR beta V segments exhibited productivity approximately 87% or approximately 30% of the time.

V was clipped by 0 bases and J by 14 bases, with 13 bases between them. Germline V gene data show CDR1 as SGHVS and CDR2 as FNYEAQ. This CDR3 has 12 amino acids. What was sequenced was PBMCs. The TCR was taken from a woman in her late teens or twenties in good health and CMV-seronegative. V is TRBV7-6 and J is TRBJ1-2; D gene ambiguous. CDR3 loop: CASSLAPTTWTF. CDR3 in DNA: TGTGCCAGCAGCTTAGCCCCTACCACGTGGACCTTC.